This T cell receptor (beta chain) was sequenced during a study of shared clonotypes between healthy human individuals. Study-level information: Three plates were used per donor for CD4 naive, three for CD4 memory, two for CD8 naive and one for CD8 memory.

Per the original methods: Owing to the provision of junction-only sequences devoid of quality scores by immunoSEQ, filtering differed. Assay: immunoSEQ multiplex PCR; the TCRdb copy retains only in-frame clones and omits some. The V and J calls and the clone size are those of that table, but D and trimming were determined from the DNA. Among 550,000 to 850,000 clones, roughly 70% were seen once, and the ten largest hold approximately 1.8%. The split of CD4+ cells yielded CD45RA+ naive and CD45RA-negative memory subsets. Per the germline V gene, CDR1 is GTSNPN and CDR2 is SVGIG (reference sequence). Trimming left V 1 base short and J 3 bases short, with 10 bases between. This CDR3 has 13 residues.

The TCR originated in a woman in her thirties in good health. This chain uses TRBV30 with TRBJ2-7; D might be TRBD1 (5 bases). The sample was memory CD4+ T cells sorted from blood. Subset denoted: CD45RA-negative fraction. This CDR3 reads CAWSGQGRYEQYF. In DNA, the CDR3 is TGTGCCTGGAGTGGCCAGGGCCGCTACGAGCAGTACTTC.